Listed here are 13 T cell receptor beta chains from one sample, sequenced in a study of technical replicates of blood from several donors. Measured with immunoSEQ multiplex PCR; TCRdb has only the in-frame clones, and not every one. The data show roughly 100,000 clones, approximately 94% seen once. Sequenced input: T cells isolated from PBMCs. Source of these receptors: a human donor in good health.

The chain employs TRBV6-5 and TRBJ1-5; TRBD1 might be the D (6 bases). The V end lost 6 bases, the J end lost 5 bases, and 14 bases lay between the germline ends. Looked up from germline, CDR1 is MNHEY and CDR2 is SVGAGI. This CDR3 comprises 14 residues. Here the CDR3 DNA reads TGTGCCAGCAGCAAAAGGGGGGGGGATCAGCCCCAGCATTTT. Its protein product is CASSKRGGDQPQHF.

A remark on this clone: Distinct nucleotide sequences in the sample also encode this CDR3. V is TRBV5-1 and J is TRBJ2-7; the match to TRBD2 covers 11 bases. CDR1 and CDR2 from the germline V gene are SGHRS and YFSETQ. The J segment lost 3 bases and the V segment lost 5 bases, leaving 4 bases of the junction unmatched. The CDR3 length is 14 residues. DNA of the CDR3: TGCGCCAGCAGGGCCGGGACTAGCGGCTACGAGCAGTACTTC. This encodes CASRAGTSGYEQYF. The full variable domain, with the rest looked up from reference TRBV5-1 and TRBJ2-7, is KAGVTQTPRYLIKTRGQQVTLSCSPISGHRSVSWYQQTPGQGLQFLFEYFSETQRNKGNFPGRFSGRQFSNSRSEMNVSTLELGDSALYLCASRAGTSGYEQYFGPGTRLTVT.

The chain employs TRBV9 and TRBJ2-3, with TRBD2 matching 10 bases. Trimming removed 0 bases from V and 6 bases from J; junction bases left unmatched: 7. The germline V gene encodes CDR1 SGDLS and CDR2 YYNGEE. The CDR3 is 16 amino acids. CDR3 nucleotides: TGTGCCAGCAGCGTAGGCGGCCTAGCGGGGGTCGATACGCAGTATTTT. Encoded protein: CASSVGGLAGVDTQYF. The full variable domain, in which reference TRBV9 and TRBJ2-3 provide the parts outside the CDR3, is DSGVTQTPKHLITATGQRVTLRCSPRSGDLSVYWYQQSLDQGLQFLIQYYNGEERAKGNILERFSAQQFPDLHSELNLSSLELGDSALYFCASSVGGLAGVDTQYFGPGTRLTVL.

J is TRBJ2-7 and V is TRBV2, with TRBD1 as a possible D gene (5 bases). Trimming removed 7 bases from V and 3 bases from J, with 13 bases in between. Germline V gives CDR1 SNHLY, CDR2 FYNNEI. This CDR3 is 13 amino acids long. The CDR3 spells CASTPTGFYEQYF. The CDR3 region has the DNA TGTGCCAGCACTCCTACAGGTTTCTACGAGCAGTACTTC.

This clone came up once. V gene TRBV16 combines with J gene TRBJ1-4; a possible D gene is TRBD1 (5 bases). The V gene lost 11 bases and the J gene lost 6 bases, with 22 bases spanning the gap. This CDR3 is 15 amino acids long. The germline gives CDR1 KGHSY, CDR2 FQNENV. CDR3 protein: CACTTRFEGDEKLFF. The CDR3 region has the DNA TGTGCCTGTACTACTCGGTTCGAAGGGGATGAAAAACTGTTTTTT.

The chain links TRBV15 to TRBJ2-1; 9 positions agree with TRBD2. CDR3 length: 16 amino acids. V was clipped by 4 bases and J by 5 bases; unmatched bases: 9. The V gene's germline CDR1 is LNHNV and CDR2 YYDKDF (reference sequence). Written as DNA, the CDR3 is TGTGCCACCAGCACCCTGACTAGCGGACTTAACAATGAGCAGTTCTTC. Protein: CATSTLTSGLNNEQFF.

V usage is TRBV5-4 and J usage is TRBJ2-7; TRBD1 aligns across 9 bases. V lost 5 bases and J lost 5; bases outside the gene matches: 11. Germline V gene sequence: CDR1 SGHNT, CDR2 YYREEE (reference sequence). This CDR3 contains 15 residues. CDR3 protein: CASRKPGQGIHEQYF. As DNA, the CDR3 is TGTGCCAGCAGAAAACCGGGACAGGGAATCCACGAGCAGTACTTC.

This clone was counted only a few times. The V and J genes are TRBV6-5 and TRBJ1-1; D is undetermined. The V gene's germline CDR1 is MNHEY and CDR2 SVGAGI. The CDR3 has 13 amino acids. The V end was cut by 6 bases, the J end by 2 bases, with 10 bases between. The CDR3 DNA reads as TGTGCCAGCAGCCTAGACCCAAACACTGAAGCTTTCTTT. It codes for CASSLDPNTEAFF.

This clone has a single count. This rearrangement joins TRBV12-5 to TRBJ2-7; 7 nucleotides align to TRBD1. From germline, CDR1 is LGHNT and CDR2 FRNRAP. The CDR3 is 13 amino acids. The V and J ends lost 7 bases and 9 bases, in that order; junction bases with no gene match: 12. For the CDR3, the DNA is TGTGCTAGTGTTAAAACCGGGACAGCGAGGCAGTACTTC. It is translated as CASVKTGTARQYF.

V is TRBV29-1 and J is TRBJ1-1, with a weak D call TRBD1 (5 bases). Germline-derived CDR1 and CDR2 are SQVTM and ANQGSEA. The CDR3 is 13 residues long. The V gene lost 5 bases and the J gene lost 0 bases, with 10 bases spanning the gap. CDR3 DNA sequence: TGCAGCGTTCGGGGGGTACTGAACACTGAAGCTTTCTTT. This encodes CSVRGVLNTEAFF.

This chain connects TRBV7-6 to TRBJ2-1, with TRBD1 identical over 9 bases. CDR1 is SGHVS, CDR2 FNYEAQ, per germline. CDR3 length equals 16 residues. V lost 5 bases, J lost 8 bases, and 13 bases stayed unmatched. The CDR3 DNA reads TGTGCCAGCAGCGAGACACAGGGGGCGCGTTTCGATGAGCAGTTCTTC. This codes for CASSETQGARFDEQFF.

This sequence joins TRBV4-2 and TRBJ2-2; possibly TRBD2 for D (5 bases). The CDR3 contains 15 residues. Germline CDR1 reads LGHNA; CDR2 reads YNFKEQ. Trimming took off 3 bases at V and 3 bases at J, with 11 bases between the two ends. The CDR3 nucleotides are TGTGCCAGCAGCCAGTCGGGGAAAGACACCGGGGAGCTGTTTTTT. Protein sequence: CASSQSGKDTGELFF.

This sequence joins TRBV7-9 and TRBJ2-7; tentatively, D is TRBD1 (5 bases). This CDR3 has 15 amino acids. Trimming took 5 bases from V and 4 from J, leaving 18 bases between them. The germline V gene encodes CDR1 SEHNR and CDR2 FQNEAQ (reference sequence). The CDR3 DNA reads TGTGCCAGCAGCCCGACACCCGGACACGCGTACGAGCAGTACTTC. Protein sequence: CASSPTPGHAYEQYF. The variable domain in full, with the rest retrieved from reference TRBV7-9 and TRBJ2-7, is DTGVSQNPRHKITKRGQNVTFRCDPISEHNRLYWYRQTLGQGPEFLTYFQNEAQLEKSRLLSDRFSAERPKGSFSTLEIQRTEQGDSAMYLCASSPTPGHAYEQYFGPGTRLTVT.